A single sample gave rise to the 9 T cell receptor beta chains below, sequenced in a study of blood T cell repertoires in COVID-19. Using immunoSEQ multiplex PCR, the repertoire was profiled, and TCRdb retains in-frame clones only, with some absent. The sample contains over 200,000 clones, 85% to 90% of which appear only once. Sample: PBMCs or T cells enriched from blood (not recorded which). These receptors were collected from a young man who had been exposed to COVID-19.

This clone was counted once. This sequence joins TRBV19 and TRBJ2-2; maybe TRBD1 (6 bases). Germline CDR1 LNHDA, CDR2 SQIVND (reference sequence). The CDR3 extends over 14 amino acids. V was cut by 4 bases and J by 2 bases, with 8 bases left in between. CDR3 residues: CASSTGANTGELFF. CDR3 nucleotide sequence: TGTGCCAGTAGTACAGGGGCTAACACCGGGGAGCTGTTTTTT.

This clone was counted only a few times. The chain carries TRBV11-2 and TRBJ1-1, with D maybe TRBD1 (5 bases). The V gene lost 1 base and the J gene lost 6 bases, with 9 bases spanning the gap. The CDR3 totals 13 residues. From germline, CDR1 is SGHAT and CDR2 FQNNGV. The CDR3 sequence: CASSLAGTPEAFF. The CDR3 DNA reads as TGTGCCAGCAGCTTAGCAGGGACTCCTGAAGCTTTCTTT.

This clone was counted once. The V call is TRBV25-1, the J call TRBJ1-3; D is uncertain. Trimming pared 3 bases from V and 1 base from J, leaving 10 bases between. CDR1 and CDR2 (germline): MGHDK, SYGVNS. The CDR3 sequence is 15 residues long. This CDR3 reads CASSDSSASGNTIYF. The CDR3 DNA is TGTGCCAGCAGTGATAGTTCAGCGTCTGGAAACACCATATATTTT.

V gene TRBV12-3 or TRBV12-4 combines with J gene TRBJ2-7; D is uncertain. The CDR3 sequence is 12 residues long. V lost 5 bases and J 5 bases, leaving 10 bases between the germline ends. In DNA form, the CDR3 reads TGTGCCAGCAGTAGCTTGGCGGACGAGCAGTACTTC. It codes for CASSSLADEQYF.

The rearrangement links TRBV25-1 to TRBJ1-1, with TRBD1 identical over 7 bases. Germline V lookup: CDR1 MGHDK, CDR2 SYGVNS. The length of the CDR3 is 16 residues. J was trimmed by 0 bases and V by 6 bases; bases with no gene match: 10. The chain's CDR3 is CASSPSRQGVNTEAFF. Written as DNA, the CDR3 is TGTGCCAGCAGCCCAAGCAGACAGGGTGTGAACACTGAAGCTTTCTTT.

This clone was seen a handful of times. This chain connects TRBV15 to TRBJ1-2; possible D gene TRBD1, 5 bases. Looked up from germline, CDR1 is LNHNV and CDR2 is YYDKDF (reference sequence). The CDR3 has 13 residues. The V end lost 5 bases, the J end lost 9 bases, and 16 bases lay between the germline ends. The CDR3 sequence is CATSFPGRGSYTF. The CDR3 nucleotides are TGTGCCACCAGCTTCCCCGGGCGGGGGAGCTACACCTTC.

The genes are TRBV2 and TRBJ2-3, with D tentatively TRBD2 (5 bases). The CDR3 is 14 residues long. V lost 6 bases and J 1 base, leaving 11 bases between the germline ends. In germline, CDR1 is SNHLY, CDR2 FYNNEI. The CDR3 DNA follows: TGTGCCAGCAGAGCTAGCCCAGGCACAGATACGCAGTATTTT. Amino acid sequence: CASRASPGTDTQYF.

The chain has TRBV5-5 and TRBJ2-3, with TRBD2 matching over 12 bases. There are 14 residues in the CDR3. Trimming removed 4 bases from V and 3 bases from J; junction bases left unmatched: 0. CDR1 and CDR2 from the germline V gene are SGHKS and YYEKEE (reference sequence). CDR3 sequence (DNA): TGTGCCAGCAGCGGGACTAGCGGGACAGATACGCAGTATTTT. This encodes CASSGTSGTDTQYF.

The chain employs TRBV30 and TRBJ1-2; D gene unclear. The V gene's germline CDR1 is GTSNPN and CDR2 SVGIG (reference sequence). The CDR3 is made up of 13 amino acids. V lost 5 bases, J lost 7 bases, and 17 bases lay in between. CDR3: CAWYARPRIGYTF. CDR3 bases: TGTGCCTGGTATGCCCGGCCGAGGATTGGCTACACCTTC.